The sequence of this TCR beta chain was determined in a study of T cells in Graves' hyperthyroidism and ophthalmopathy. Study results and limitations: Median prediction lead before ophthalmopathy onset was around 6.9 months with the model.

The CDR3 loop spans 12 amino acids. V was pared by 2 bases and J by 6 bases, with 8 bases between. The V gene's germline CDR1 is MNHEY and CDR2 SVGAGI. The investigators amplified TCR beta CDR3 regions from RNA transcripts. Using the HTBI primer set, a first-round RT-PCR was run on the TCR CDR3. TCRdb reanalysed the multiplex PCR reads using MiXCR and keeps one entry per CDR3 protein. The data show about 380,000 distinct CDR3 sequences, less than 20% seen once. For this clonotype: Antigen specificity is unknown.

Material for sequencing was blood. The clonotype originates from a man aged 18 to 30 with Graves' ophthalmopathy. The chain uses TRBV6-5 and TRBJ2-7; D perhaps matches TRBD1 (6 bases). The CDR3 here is CASSYQGTEQYF. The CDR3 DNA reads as TGTGCCAGCAGTTACCAGGGGACCGAGCAGTACTTC.